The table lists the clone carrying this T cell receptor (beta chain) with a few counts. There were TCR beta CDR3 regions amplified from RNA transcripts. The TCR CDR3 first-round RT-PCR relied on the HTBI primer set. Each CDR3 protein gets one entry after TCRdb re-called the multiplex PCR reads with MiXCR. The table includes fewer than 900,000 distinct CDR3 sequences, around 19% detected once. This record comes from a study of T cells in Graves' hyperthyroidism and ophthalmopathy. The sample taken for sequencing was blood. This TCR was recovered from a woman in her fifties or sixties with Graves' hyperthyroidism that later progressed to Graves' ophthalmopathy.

The DNA of the CDR3 is TGCAGCGTAAGTCGGGCGACTGGAAACACCATATATTTT. Protein: CSVSRATGNTIYF. This rearrangement joins TRBV29-1 to TRBJ1-3, with D uncertain. The CDR3 loop spans 13 amino acids. Per the germline V gene, CDR1 is SQVTM and CDR2 is ANQGSEA. The germline V and J ends were trimmed by 6 bases and 2 bases, with 11 bases remaining between them.